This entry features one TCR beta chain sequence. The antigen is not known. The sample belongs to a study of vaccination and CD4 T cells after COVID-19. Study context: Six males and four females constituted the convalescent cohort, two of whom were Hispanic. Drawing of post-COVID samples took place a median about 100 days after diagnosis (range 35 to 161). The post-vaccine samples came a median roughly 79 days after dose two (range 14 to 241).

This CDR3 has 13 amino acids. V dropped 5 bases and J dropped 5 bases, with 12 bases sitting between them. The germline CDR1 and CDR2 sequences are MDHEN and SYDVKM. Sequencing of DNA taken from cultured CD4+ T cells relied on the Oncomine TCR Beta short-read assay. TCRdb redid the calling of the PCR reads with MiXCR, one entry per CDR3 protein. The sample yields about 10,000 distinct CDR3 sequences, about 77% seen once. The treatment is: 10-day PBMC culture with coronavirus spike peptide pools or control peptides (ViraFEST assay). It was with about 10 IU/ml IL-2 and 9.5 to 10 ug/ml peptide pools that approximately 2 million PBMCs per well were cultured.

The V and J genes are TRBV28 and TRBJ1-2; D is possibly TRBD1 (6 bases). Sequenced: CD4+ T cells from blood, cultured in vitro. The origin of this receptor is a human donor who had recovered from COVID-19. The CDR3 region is CASSVQGGYGYTF. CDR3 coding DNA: TGTGCCAGCAGTGTACAGGGTGGGTATGGCTACACCTTC.